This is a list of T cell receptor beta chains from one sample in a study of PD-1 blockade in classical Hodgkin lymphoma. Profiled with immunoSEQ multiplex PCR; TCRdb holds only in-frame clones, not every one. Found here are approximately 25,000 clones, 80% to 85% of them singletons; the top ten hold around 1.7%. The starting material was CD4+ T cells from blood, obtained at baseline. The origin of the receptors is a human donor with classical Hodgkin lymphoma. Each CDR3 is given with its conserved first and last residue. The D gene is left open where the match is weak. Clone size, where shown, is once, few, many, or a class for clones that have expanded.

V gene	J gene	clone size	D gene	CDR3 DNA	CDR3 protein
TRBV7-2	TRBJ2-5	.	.	TGTGCCAGCAGCTTTTCAGTCTGGGGAGAGACCCAGTACTTC	CASSFSVWGETQYF
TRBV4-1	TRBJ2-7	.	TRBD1	TGCGCCAGCAGCCAAGAACCCCTCCGACAGGGGTCACCCCCCTACGAGCAGTACTTC	CASSQEPLRQGSPPYEQYF
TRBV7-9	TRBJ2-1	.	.	TGTGCCAGCAGCCCACAGGACAATGAGCAGTTCTTC	CASSPQDNEQFF
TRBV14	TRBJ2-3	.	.	TGTGCCAGCAGCCAACTGATCCTCACAGATACGCAGTATTTT	CASSQLILTDTQYF
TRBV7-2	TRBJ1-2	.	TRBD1	TGTGCCAGCAGCCAAGATAGGGGGCTCGGGAGTGGCTACACCTTC	CASSQDRGLGSGYTF
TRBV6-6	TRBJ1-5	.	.	TGTGCCAGCAATCTACGGAAGGATAGCAATCAGCCCCAGCATTTT	CASNLRKDSNQPQHF
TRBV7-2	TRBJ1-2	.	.	TGTGCCAGCAGCTTAGGGCCTTCGGGGGGGTATGGCTACACCTTC	CASSLGPSGGYGYTF
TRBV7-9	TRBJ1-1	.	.	TGTGCCAGCATCTTAAAGAGGAACACTGAAGCTTTCTTT	CASILKRNTEAFF
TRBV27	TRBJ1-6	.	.	TGTGCCAGCAGTGGGAGGGTTCGCTCACCCCTCCACTTT	CASSGRVRSPLHF
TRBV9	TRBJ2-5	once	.	TGTGCCAGCAGCGCACAGGGGGGGGGAGAGACCCAGTACTTC	CASSAQGGGETQYF
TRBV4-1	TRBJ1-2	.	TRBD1	TGCGCCAGCAGCCAAGATTGGGGCAGGGGGAACTATGGCTACACCTTC	CASSQDWGRGNYGYTF
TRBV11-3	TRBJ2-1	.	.	TGTGCCAGCAGCTTAGCTAACTACAATGAGCAGTTCTTC	CASSLANYNEQFF
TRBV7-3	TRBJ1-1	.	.	TGTGCCAGCAGCTTAAAGGGAGGGTTCGAGGCTTTCTTT	CASSLKGGFEAFF
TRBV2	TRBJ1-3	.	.	TGTGCCAGCAGTGAAAGGGGAAGTGGAAACACCATATATTTT	CASSERGSGNTIYF
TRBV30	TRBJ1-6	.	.	TGTGCCTGGAGCGGGGCTACCTATAATTCACCCCTCCACTTT	CAWSGATYNSPLHF
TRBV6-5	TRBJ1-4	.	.	TGTGCCAGCAGTGACTTCGGGATTAATGAAAAACTGTTTTTT	CASSDFGINEKLFF
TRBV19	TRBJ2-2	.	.	TGTGCCAGTCTCAAGACGGGTACCGGGGAGCTGTTTTTT	CASLKTGTGELFF
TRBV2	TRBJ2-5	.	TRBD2	TGTGCCAGCAGAATACTAGCGTTCCAAGAGACCCAGTACTTC	CASRILAFQETQYF
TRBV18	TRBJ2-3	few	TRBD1	TGTGCCAGCCAAGGACAGGGGGGAAGCACAGATACGCAGTATTTT	CASQGQGGSTDTQYF
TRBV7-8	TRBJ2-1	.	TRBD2	TGTGCCAGCAGCTTAAGTCTAGCGGGGCGGAATGAGCAGTTCTTC	CASSLSLAGRNEQFF